The 9 T cell receptor beta chains given below trace back to one sample, sequenced in a study of T cells in narcolepsy. Generated by immunoSEQ multiplex PCR, the TCRdb table keeps only in-frame clones and is missing some. The sample holds about 18,000 clones, approximately 84% seen once. Sequenced input: memory (CD45RA-) CD4+ T cells from blood. These receptors came from a human donor in good health.

This chain links TRBV9 with TRBJ2-3; D is undetermined. The CDR3 extends over 16 amino acids. V shed 0 bases and J shed 0 bases, with 11 bases lying between them. The germline V gene encodes CDR1 SGDLS and CDR2 YYNGEE. CDR3 sequence reads: CASSVGDLGSTDTQYF. The CDR3 DNA sequence: TGTGCCAGCAGCGTAGGTGACCTTGGGAGCACAGATACGCAGTATTTT.

This chain uses TRBV4-1 with TRBJ1-4; D is unclear. Deletions cut 0 bases from V and 4 bases from J, with 9 bases between. CDR1 and CDR2 (germline): MGHRA, YSYEKL. This CDR3 comprises 15 residues. The CDR3 protein is CASSQDSSGNEKLFF. The DNA of the CDR3 is TGCGCCAGCAGCCAAGACTCGTCGGGTAATGAAAAACTGTTTTTT.

The chain has TRBV6-6 and TRBJ2-2; D may be TRBD1 (6 bases). The CDR3 totals 15 residues. Germline CDR1 reads MNHNY; CDR2 reads SVGAGI (reference sequence). V dropped 4 bases and J dropped 5 bases, with 14 bases sitting between them. The CDR3 sequence: CASSSSDRRTGELFF. Written as DNA, the CDR3 is TGTGCCAGCAGTTCGTCGGACAGAAGGACCGGGGAGCTGTTTTTT.

The chain joins TRBV19 to TRBJ1-5, with 9 bases fitting TRBD1. CDR1 and CDR2 (germline): LNHDA, SQIVND (reference sequence). The CDR3 spans 14 residues. V lost 4 bases, J lost 6 bases, and 4 bases stayed unmatched. CDR3 sequence (DNA): TGTGCCAGTAGTACGACAGGGGGGGGTCAGCCCCAGCATTTT. It codes for CASSTTGGGQPQHF.

This chain joins TRBV7-8 and TRBJ1-1; 8 nucleotides agree with TRBD1. The CDR3 spans 14 residues. Trimming cost V 4 bases and J 4 bases; bases outside gene matches: 5. In germline, CDR1 is SGHVS, CDR2 FQNEAQ. Written as DNA, the CDR3 is TGTGCCAGCAGCTGGACAGGGAGAAGCACTGAAGCTTTCTTT. Protein: CASSWTGRSTEAFF.

This clone was seen a single time. The genes are TRBV10-1 and TRBJ2-1; 10 bases map to TRBD2. Germline-derived CDR1 and CDR2 are WNHNN and SYGVQD (reference sequence). V was pared by 6 bases and J by 5 bases, with 4 bases of the junction left unmatched. CDR3 length: 14 amino acids. CDR3 protein: CASSRSGGDNEQFF. CDR3 in DNA: TGCGCCAGCAGCAGGAGCGGGGGGGACAATGAGCAGTTCTTC.

With regard to this clone: At one boundary the junction diverges from the germline segment, which might be a read error. The genes are TRBV7-7 and TRBJ2-2, with TRBD1 matching 7 bases. Germline lookup yields CDR1 SSHAT and CDR2 FNYEAQ (reference sequence). The CDR3 is made up of 16 amino acids. The CDR3 loop is CASSLSDRVSTGELFF. As DNA, the CDR3 is TGTGCTAGCAGCCTCTCCGACAGGGTCTCCACCGGGGAGCTGTTTTTT.

This chain connects TRBV5-6 to TRBJ2-1, with 8 bases matching TRBD1. This CDR3 has 14 residues. The germline gives CDR1 SGHDT, CDR2 YYEEEE. With 3 bases clipped from V and 7 bases from J, the junction kept 6 bases outside the gene matches. The CDR3 nucleotides read TGTGCCAGCAGCTGGGACAGGTTAGATAATGAGCAGTTCTTC. Translated: CASSWDRLDNEQFF.

The chain is built from TRBV6-6 and TRBJ1-2; TRBD1 matches at 9 bases. The J segment lost 3 bases and the V segment lost 5 bases, leaving 4 bases of the junction unmatched. Per germline, CDR1 MNHNY and CDR2 SVGAGI (reference sequence). The CDR3 is 14 residues long. The DNA for the CDR3 is TGTGCCAGCAGTGGGACAGGGACTGACTATGGCTACACCTTC. Residues: CASSGTGTDYGYTF.